The 17 T cell receptor beta chains below all came from one sample that was sequenced in a study of blood T cell repertoires in COVID-19. The method was immunoSEQ multiplex PCR; TCRdb's version includes in-frame clones alone and lacks a portion of them. The table shows some 110,000 clones, with about 80% occurring only once. The sequenced sample consisted of peripheral blood. The origin of the receptors is a man aged 60 to 75 with acute or convalescent COVID-19.

The genes are TRBV19 and TRBJ1-1, with no clear D. V lost 5 bases to trimming and J lost 0 bases, with 13 bases between them. CDR3 length: 15 amino acids. Germline CDR1 LNHDA, CDR2 SQIVND (reference sequence). The CDR3 coding sequence is TGTGCCAGTAGTTCCCCGCCCCAGGTGAACACTGAAGCTTTCTTT. Translated: CASSSPPQVNTEAFF.

The J gene is TRBJ2-7, the V gene TRBV20-1; TRBD1 is a possible D gene (5 bases). This CDR3 has 11 residues. V was pared by 7 bases and J by 5 bases, with 12 bases between. Germline CDR1 is DFQATT and CDR2 is SNEGSKA (reference sequence). Here the CDR3 reads CSVGQGDEQYF. The DNA of the CDR3 is TGCAGTGTTGGGCAGGGTGACGAGCAGTACTTC.

A single count supports this clone. This rearrangement joins TRBV5-1 to TRBJ2-1; 11 positions agree with TRBD1. The CDR3 length is 15 residues. The junction had 7 bases not matched to a gene; V was cut back by 3 bases and J by 8 bases. The germline gives CDR1 SGHRS, CDR2 YFSETQ. The CDR3 protein is CASSSGQGARDEQFF. CDR3 nucleotides: TGCGCCAGCAGCTCTGGACAGGGGGCAAGGGATGAGCAGTTCTTC.

The chain is built from TRBV9 and TRBJ2-3, with D possibly being TRBD2 (6 bases). Trimming cost V 1 base and J 8 bases, with 14 bases left between them. The CDR3 has 14 residues. Germline V gene lookup returns CDR1 SGDLS and CDR2 YYNGEE. The CDR3 DNA reads as TGTGCCAGCAGCGTATCCCTCAGGGAGGCTACGCAGTATTTT. Protein sequence: CASSVSLREATQYF. Filled out from reference TRBV9 and TRBJ2-3, the complete variable domain reads DSGVTQTPKHLITATGQRVTLRCSPRSGDLSVYWYQQSLDQGLQFLIQYYNGEERAKGNILERFSAQQFPDLHSELNLSSLELGDSALYFCASSVSLREATQYFGPGTRLTVL.

This chain links TRBV28 with TRBJ2-7; 9 bases are a match to TRBD1. The CDR3 contains 14 residues. The trim removed 5 bases at V and 2 bases at J, leaving 4 bases unmatched. Per germline, CDR1 MDHEN and CDR2 SYDVKM. CDR3 coding DNA: TGTGCCAGCAGTCAAGGGACAGGGCCCTACGAGCAGTACTTC. Residues: CASSQGTGPYEQYF.

Here the CDR3 reads CASSTRLAGRGEETQYF. As DNA, the CDR3 is TGTGCCAGTAGTACCCGACTAGCGGGACGGGGGGAAGAGACCCAGTACTTC. This chain connects TRBV19 to TRBJ2-5, with 11 positions matching TRBD2. Germline trimming cut 4 bases from V and 3 bases from J; bases unmatched to any gene: 10. Germline loops: CDR1 LNHDA, CDR2 SQIVND (reference sequence). The CDR3 is 17 amino acids.

The rearrangement uses TRBV19 and TRBJ2-2; the match to TRBD1 covers 10 bases. Germline loops: CDR1 LNHDA, CDR2 SQIVND (reference sequence). CDR3 length: 15 residues. Trimming cost V 4 bases and J 7 bases; bases outside gene matches: 6. The CDR3 DNA reads TGTGCCAGTAGTAAGGGACAGGGGTGGATCGGGGAGCTGTTTTTT. Its translation: CASSKGQGWIGELFF.

In its sample, this clone was seen once. The chain is built from TRBV6-5 and TRBJ1-1; D may be TRBD1 (5 bases). Per the germline V gene, CDR1 is MNHEY and CDR2 is SVGAGI. CDR3 length: 14 amino acids. Trimming stripped 8 bases from V and 0 bases from J, with 13 bases between. CDR3 region: CASPSGRVNTEAFF. The DNA of the CDR3 is TGTGCCAGCCCTTCAGGGAGGGTGAACACTGAAGCTTTCTTT.

V usage is TRBV7-2 and J usage is TRBJ1-2; D gene unclear. The germline V and J ends were trimmed by 0 bases and 8 bases, with 16 bases remaining between them. Germline CDR1 reads SGHTA; CDR2 reads FQGNSA. The CDR3 covers 15 residues. The CDR3 nucleotides read TGTGCCAGCAGCTTAGCGAATGGTTTCAGTTCCGGCTACACCTTC. Translating it yields CASSLANGFSSGYTF.

The rearrangement joins TRBV5-5 to TRBJ1-6, with 8 positions matching TRBD1. The CDR3 has 13 amino acids. The V and J ends lost 5 bases and 7 bases, in that order; junction bases with no gene match: 2. The germline CDR1 and CDR2 sequences are SGHKS and YYEKEE (reference sequence). In DNA, the CDR3 is TGTGCCAGCAGAGGACAGGGCAATTCACCCCTCCACTTT. Its translation is CASRGQGNSPLHF.

The gene calls are TRBV27 and TRBJ2-1, with 8 bases that match TRBD1. Germline CDR1 reads MNHEY; CDR2 reads SMNVEV (reference sequence). CDR3 length: 15 amino acids. J gave up 6 bases and V 3 bases, and 7 bases lay outside the gene matches. The CDR3: CASSFPGQVGNEQFF. The CDR3 coding sequence is TGTGCCAGCAGTTTCCCGGGACAGGTGGGCAATGAGCAGTTCTTC.

The chain combines TRBV28 with TRBJ1-4, with 9 positions matching TRBD1. Per the germline V gene, CDR1 is MDHEN and CDR2 is SYDVKM. Trimming at V came to 6 bases and at J to 7 bases, leaving 6 bases not matched to a gene. The CDR3 totals 14 residues. CDR3 DNA sequence: TGTGCCAGCAGACCACAGGGGGCCGGTGAAAAACTGTTTTTT. Its protein is CASRPQGAGEKLFF.

This sequence joins TRBV4-1 and TRBJ1-1, with 8 bases aligning to TRBD1. This CDR3 has 15 amino acids. V was pared by 7 bases and J by 1 base, with 8 bases of the junction left unmatched. Germline V CDR1 and CDR2: MGHRA, YSYEKL. In nucleotides, the CDR3 is TGCGCCAGCACCCCTACAGGGGGAACGAACACTGAAGCTTTCTTT. Amino acids: CASTPTGGTNTEAFF.

CDR3 nucleotide sequence: TGCGCCAGCAGCTTGGAGCGGGTGAAGGACGAGCAGTACTTC. Translating it yields CASSLERVKDEQYF. V usage is TRBV5-1 and J usage is TRBJ2-7; D may be TRBD2 (6 bases). Trimming took off 0 bases at V and 5 bases at J, with 12 bases between the two ends. The CDR3 contains 14 residues. Germline V gene data show CDR1 as SGHRS and CDR2 as YFSETQ.

V is TRBV6-5 and J is TRBJ2-1, with 7 bases lining up with TRBD1. V shed 4 bases, J shed 7 bases, and the junction held 4 bases outside the gene matches. The germline V gene has CDR1 MNHEY and CDR2 SVGAGI. The CDR3 spans 13 residues. The chain's CDR3 is CASSWDSGNEQFF. DNA for the CDR3: TGTGCCAGCAGTTGGGACAGCGGTAATGAGCAGTTCTTC.

CDR3: CASSQLSSYEQYF. In DNA, the CDR3 is TGTGCCAGCAGCCAATTGAGCTCCTACGAGCAGTACTTC. The rearrangement uses TRBV3-1 (or the pseudogene TRBV3-2) and TRBJ2-7; D gene uncertain. The CDR3 sequence is 13 residues long. Trimming shortened V by 2 bases and J by 0 bases, and 5 bases separated the two germline ends. Per the germline V gene, CDR1 is LGHDT and CDR2 is YNNKEL (reference sequence).

The chain carries TRBV30 and TRBJ1-1; D gene ambiguous. The V end was cut by 3 bases, the J end by 3 bases, with 5 bases between. Germline assignment: CDR1 GTSNPN and CDR2 SVGIG (reference sequence). The CDR3 is 11 amino acids. The CDR3 region is CAWSTYTEAFF. The CDR3 DNA is TGTGCCTGGAGCACATACACTGAAGCTTTCTTT.